The entry that follows covers one TCR beta chain sequence. Its antigen is still unknown. This entry belongs to a study of chemoradiotherapy in HPV16-positive cancers. Study-level information: Candidate HPV-specific clones and shared TCR motifs came from a couple of HPV16-positive patients. Study-wide points: Non-HPV-specific T cells did not expand in tumors during treatment, whereas candidate HPV-specific clones and E7-related motifs did. The functional HPV-specific definition rests on just two HPV16-positive patients.

Repeated repertoire sampling spanned the course of chemoradiotherapy. Clones were sequenced by immunoSEQ multiplex PCR, and TCRdb holds only the in-frame ones, with some missing. The sample records approximately 35,000 clones, about 80% being singletons. The CDR3 has 15 residues. Trimming took 7 bases from V and 3 from J, leaving 15 bases between them. Germline CDR1 SNHLY, CDR2 FYNNEI. This chain links TRBV2 with TRBJ2-2, with D perhaps TRBD2 (6 bases). The material was blood, obtained from a patient who underwent chemoradiotherapy. The sequence was obtained from a human donor with HPV-associated anogenital cancer. The CDR3 sequence: CASTSRDFHTGELFF. The CDR3 DNA sequence: TGTGCCAGCACGTCGAGGGACTTCCACACCGGGGAGCTGTTTTTT.